This record concerns one T cell receptor beta chain sequence. This specimen belongs to a study of control samples from healthy donors and cancer patients. The protocol was immunoSEQ multiplex PCR, while the TCRdb copy is restricted to in-frame clones and leaves out a portion. Here the sample spans around 170,000 clones, around 88% being singletons. The V segment lost 2 bases and the J segment 6 bases; nucleotides outside the gene matches: 2. CDR3 length: 15 residues. Germline V lookup: CDR1 MNHEY, CDR2 SMNVEV (reference sequence). V and J are TRBV27 and TRBJ1-4; 11 nucleotides match TRBD1. The TCR originated in a woman aged 30 to 39 in good health. Sequenced: blood. CDR3 protein: CASSLRTGGHEKLFF. The CDR3 DNA reads TGTGCCAGCAGTTTAAGGACAGGGGGCCATGAAAAACTGTTTTTT. Filled out from reference TRBV27 and TRBJ1-4, the complete variable domain reads EAQVTQNPRYLITVTGKKLTVTCSQNMNHEYMSWYRQDPGLGLRQIYYSMNVEVTDKGDVPEGYKVSRKEKRNFPLILESPSPNQTSLYFCASSLRTGGHEKLFFGSGTQLSVL.